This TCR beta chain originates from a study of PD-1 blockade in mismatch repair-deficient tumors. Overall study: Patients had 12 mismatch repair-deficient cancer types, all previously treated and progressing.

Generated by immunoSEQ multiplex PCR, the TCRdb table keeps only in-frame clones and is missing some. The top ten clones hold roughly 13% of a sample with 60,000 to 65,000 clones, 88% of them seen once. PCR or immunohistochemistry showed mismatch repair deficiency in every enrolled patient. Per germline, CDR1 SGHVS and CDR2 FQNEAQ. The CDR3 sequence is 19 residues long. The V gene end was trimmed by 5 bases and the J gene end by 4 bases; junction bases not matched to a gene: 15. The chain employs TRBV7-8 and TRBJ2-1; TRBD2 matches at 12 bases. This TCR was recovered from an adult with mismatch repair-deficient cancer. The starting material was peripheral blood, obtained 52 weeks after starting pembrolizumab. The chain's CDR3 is CASSLGLAGPQSIYNEQFF. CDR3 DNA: TGTGCCAGCAGCCTCGGACTAGCGGGACCCCAATCTATTTACAATGAGCAGTTCTTC.